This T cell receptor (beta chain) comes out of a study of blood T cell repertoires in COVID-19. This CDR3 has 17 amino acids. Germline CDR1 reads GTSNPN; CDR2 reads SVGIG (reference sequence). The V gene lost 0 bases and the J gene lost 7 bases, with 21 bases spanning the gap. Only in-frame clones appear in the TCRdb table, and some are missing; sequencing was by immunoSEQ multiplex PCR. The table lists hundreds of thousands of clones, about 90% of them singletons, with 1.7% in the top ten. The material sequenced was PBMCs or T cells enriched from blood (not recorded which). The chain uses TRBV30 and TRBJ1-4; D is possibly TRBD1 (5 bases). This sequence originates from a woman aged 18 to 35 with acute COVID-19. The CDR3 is CAWSVAGGGRRTEKLFF. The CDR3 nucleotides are TGTGCCTGGAGTGTAGCTGGGGGGGGACGACGGACTGAAAAACTGTTTTTT.